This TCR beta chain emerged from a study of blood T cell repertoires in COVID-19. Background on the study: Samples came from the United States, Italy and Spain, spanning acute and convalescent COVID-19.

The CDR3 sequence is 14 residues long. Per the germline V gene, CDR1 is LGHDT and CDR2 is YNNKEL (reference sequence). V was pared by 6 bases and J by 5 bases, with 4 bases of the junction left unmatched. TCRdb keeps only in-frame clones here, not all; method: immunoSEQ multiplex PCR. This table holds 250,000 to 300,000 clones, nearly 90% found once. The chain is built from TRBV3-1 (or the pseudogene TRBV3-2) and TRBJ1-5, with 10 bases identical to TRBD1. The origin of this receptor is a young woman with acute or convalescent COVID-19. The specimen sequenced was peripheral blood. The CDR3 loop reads CASSRTGGHQPQHF. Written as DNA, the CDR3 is TGTGCCAGCAGTCGGACAGGGGGACATCAGCCCCAGCATTTT.